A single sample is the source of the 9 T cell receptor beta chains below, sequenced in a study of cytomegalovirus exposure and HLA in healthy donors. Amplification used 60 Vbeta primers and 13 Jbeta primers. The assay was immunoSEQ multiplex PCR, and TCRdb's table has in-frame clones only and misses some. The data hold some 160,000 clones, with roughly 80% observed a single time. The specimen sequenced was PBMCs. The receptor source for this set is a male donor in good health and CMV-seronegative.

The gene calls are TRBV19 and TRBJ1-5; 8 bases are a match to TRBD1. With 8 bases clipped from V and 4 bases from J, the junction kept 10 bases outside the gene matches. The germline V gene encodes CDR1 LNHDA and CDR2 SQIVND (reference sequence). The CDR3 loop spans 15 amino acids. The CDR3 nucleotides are TGTGCCAGTCTAGTCCAGGGGGCTTCAAATCAGCCCCAGCATTTT. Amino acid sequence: CASLVQGASNQPQHF.

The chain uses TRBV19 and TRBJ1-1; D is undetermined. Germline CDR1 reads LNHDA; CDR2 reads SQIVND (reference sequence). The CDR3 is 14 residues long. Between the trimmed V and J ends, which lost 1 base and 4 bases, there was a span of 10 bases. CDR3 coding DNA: TGTGCCAGTAGTATAGGAGGCATCGGCACTGAAGCTTTCTTT. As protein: CASSIGGIGTEAFF. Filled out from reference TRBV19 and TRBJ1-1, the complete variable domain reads DGGITQSPKYLFRKEGQNVTLSCEQNLNHDAMYWYRQDPGQGLRLIYYSQIVNDFQKGDIAEGYSVSREKKESFPLTVTSAQKNPTAFYLCASSIGGIGTEAFFGQGTRLTVV.

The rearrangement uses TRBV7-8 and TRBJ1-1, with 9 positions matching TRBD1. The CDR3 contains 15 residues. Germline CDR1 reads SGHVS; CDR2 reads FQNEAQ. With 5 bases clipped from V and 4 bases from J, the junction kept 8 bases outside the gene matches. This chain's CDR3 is CASSPSGQGFTEAFF. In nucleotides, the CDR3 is TGTGCCAGCAGCCCTTCGGGACAGGGATTCACTGAAGCTTTCTTT. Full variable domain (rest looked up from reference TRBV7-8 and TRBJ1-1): GAGVSQSPRYKVAKRGQDVALRCDPISGHVSLFWYQQALGQGPEFLTYFQNEAQLDKSGLPSDRFFAERPEGSVSTLKIQRTQQEDSAVYLCASSPSGQGFTEAFFGQGTRLTVV.

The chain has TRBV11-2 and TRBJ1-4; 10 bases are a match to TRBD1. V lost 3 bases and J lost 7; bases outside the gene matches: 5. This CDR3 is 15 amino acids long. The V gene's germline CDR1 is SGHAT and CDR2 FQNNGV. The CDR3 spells CASSLTGTGAEKLFF. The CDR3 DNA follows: TGTGCCAGCAGCTTGACCGGGACAGGGGCTGAAAAACTGTTTTTT.

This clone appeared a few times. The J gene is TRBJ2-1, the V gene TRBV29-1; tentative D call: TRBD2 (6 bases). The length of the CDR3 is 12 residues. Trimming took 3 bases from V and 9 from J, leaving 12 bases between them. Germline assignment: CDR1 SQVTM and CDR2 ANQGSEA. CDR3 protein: CSVDREFGEQFF. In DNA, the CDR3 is TGCAGCGTTGATCGGGAGTTCGGTGAGCAGTTCTTC.

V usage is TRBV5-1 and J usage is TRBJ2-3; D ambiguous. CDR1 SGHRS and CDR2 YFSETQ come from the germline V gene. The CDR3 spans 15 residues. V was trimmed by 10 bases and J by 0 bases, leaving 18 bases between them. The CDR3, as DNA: TGCGCCTCCTTCGTCGGTGATTATAGCACAGATACGCAGTATTTT. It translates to CASFVGDYSTDTQYF.

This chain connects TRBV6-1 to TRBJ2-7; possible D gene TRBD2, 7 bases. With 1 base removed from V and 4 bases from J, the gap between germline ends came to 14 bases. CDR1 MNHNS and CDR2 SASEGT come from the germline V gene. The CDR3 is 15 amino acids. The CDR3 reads CASSEGPGGSYEQYF. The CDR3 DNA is TGTGCCAGCAGTGAAGGTCCGGGGGGCAGTTACGAGCAGTACTTC.

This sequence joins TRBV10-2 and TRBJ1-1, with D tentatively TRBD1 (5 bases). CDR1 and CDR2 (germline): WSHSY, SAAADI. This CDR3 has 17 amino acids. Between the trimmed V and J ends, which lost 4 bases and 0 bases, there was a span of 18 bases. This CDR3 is CASSVRGPARMNTEAFF. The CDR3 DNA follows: TGCGCCAGCAGTGTGCGGGGCCCCGCGCGCATGAACACTGAAGCTTTCTTT.

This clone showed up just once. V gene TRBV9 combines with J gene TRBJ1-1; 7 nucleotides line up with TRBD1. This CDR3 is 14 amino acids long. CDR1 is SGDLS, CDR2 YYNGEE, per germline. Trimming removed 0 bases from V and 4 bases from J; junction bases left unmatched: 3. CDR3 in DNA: TGTGCCAGCAGCGTAGAGGGGGCTGGCACTGAAGCTTTCTTT. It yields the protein CASSVEGAGTEAFF.